Listed here are 9 T cell receptor beta chains from one sample, sequenced in a study of cytotoxic CD8 clonotypes in ibrutinib-treated CLL. Produced via immunoSEQ multiplex PCR; TCRdb's table is partial and in-frame only. This sample carries 110,000 to 150,000 clones, 75% to 95% of them seen once, and the ten largest clones take 11%. The sequences come from PBMCs, collected after 12 months of ibrutinib treatment. Receptors originate from a human donor with chronic lymphocytic leukemia.

The CDR3 region has the DNA TGTGCCAGCAGCTTGGGACACGGGTTCTACGAGCAGTACTTC. Its translation: CASSLGHGFYEQYF. The genes are TRBV5-4 and TRBJ2-7, with no clear D. CDR3 length: 14 residues. V was cut by 0 bases and J by 3 bases, with 10 bases left in between. Germline CDR1 is SGHNT and CDR2 is YYREEE (reference sequence).

The chain uses TRBV19 and TRBJ1-1; D is undetermined. Germline assignment: CDR1 LNHDA and CDR2 SQIVND (reference sequence). The length of the CDR3 is 11 residues. V gave up 4 bases and J gave up 3 bases, with 3 bases separating them. Written as DNA, the CDR3 is TGTGCCAGTAGTAGCTACACTGAAGCTTTCTTT. Translating gives CASSSYTEAFF. Drawing the rest from reference TRBV19 and TRBJ1-1, the complete variable domain is DGGITQSPKYLFRKEGQNVTLSCEQNLNHDAMYWYRQDPGQGLRLIYYSQIVNDFQKGDIAEGYSVSREKKESFPLTVTSAQKNPTAFYLCASSSYTEAFFGQGTRLTVV.

This chain connects TRBV7-9 to TRBJ2-4, with D possibly being TRBD1 (6 bases). Germline CDR1 SEHNR, CDR2 FQNEAQ (reference sequence). The V end was cut by 5 bases, the J end by 7 bases, with 15 bases between. CDR3 size: 14 residues. CDR3 coding DNA: TGTGCCAGCAGCCGTTCAAACAGGGAGAACATTCAGTACTTC. As protein: CASSRSNRENIQYF.

The chain combines TRBV27 with TRBJ2-7; 12 nucleotides agree with TRBD2. CDR3 length: 17 amino acids. The V gene's germline CDR1 is MNHEY and CDR2 SMNVEV (reference sequence). The trim removed 5 bases at V and 1 base at J, leaving 9 bases unmatched. The CDR3 DNA reads TGTGCCAGCAGTCTACTAGCGGGAGGTGTATTGTCCTACGAGCAGTACTTC. Translating it yields CASSLLAGGVLSYEQYF.

The chain has TRBV28 and TRBJ2-7; D gene uncertain. The ends were cut back, 10 bases at V and 1 base at J, with 11 bases in the middle. This CDR3 contains 12 residues. Germline-derived CDR1 and CDR2 are MDHEN and SYDVKM. The CDR3 DNA is TGTGCCACCATAAATCCTTCCTACGAGCAGTACTTC. Amino acids: CATINPSYEQYF.

The V and J genes are TRBV11-3 and TRBJ2-5; 8 bases fit TRBD1. V was pared by 6 bases and J by 2 bases, with 2 bases of the junction left unmatched. Germline CDR1 SGHNT, CDR2 YENEEA. The CDR3 has 13 amino acids. The DNA for the CDR3 is TGTGCCAGCAGTGGGACAGGTCAAGAGACCCAGTACTTC. As protein: CASSGTGQETQYF.

This chain uses TRBV6-5 with TRBJ1-1; tentative D call: TRBD1 (5 bases). V shed 4 bases and J shed 8 bases, with 11 bases lying between them. The CDR3 is 12 amino acids. From germline, CDR1 is MNHEY and CDR2 SVGAGI. DNA of the CDR3: TGTGCCAGCAGTTTGTGGGGGGGGGAAGCTTTCTTT. It is translated as CASSLWGGEAFF.

This chain links TRBV5-1 with TRBJ1-2; D unclear. V was cut by 2 bases and J by 8 bases, with 16 bases left in between. Germline V gene data show CDR1 as SGHRS and CDR2 as YFSETQ. The CDR3 has 14 amino acids. The CDR3 loop is CASSFPDGGSGYTF. In nucleotides, the CDR3 is TGCGCCAGCAGCTTTCCGGATGGCGGTAGCGGCTACACCTTC.

The chain joins TRBV7-9 to TRBJ2-1; 11 nucleotides agree with TRBD2. This CDR3 is built from 15 residues. Germline-derived CDR1 and CDR2 are SEHNR and FQNEAQ (reference sequence). V shed 5 bases, J shed 5 bases, and the junction held 5 bases outside the gene matches. The CDR3 sequence is CASSGGLAVNNEQFF. The CDR3 region has the DNA TGTGCCAGCAGCGGGGGACTAGCGGTCAACAATGAGCAGTTCTTC.